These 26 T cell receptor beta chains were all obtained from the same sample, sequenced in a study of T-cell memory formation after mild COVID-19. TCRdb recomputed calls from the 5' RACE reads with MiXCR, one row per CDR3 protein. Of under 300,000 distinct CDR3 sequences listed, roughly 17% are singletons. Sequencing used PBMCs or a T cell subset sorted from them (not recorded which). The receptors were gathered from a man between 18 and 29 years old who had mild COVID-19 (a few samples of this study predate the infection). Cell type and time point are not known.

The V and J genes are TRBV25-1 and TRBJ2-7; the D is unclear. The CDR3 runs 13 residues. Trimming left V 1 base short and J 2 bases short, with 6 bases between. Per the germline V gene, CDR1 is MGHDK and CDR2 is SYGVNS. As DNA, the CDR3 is TGTGCCAGCAGTGAATGGGTGACCTACGAGCAGTACTTC. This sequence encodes CASSEWVTYEQYF.

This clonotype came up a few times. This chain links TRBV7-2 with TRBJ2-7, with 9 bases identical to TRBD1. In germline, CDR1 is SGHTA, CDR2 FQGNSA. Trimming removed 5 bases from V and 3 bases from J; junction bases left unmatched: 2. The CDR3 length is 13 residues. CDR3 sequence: CASSVTGGYEQYV. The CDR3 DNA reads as TGTGCCAGCAGCGTGACAGGGGGCTACGAGCAGTACGTC.

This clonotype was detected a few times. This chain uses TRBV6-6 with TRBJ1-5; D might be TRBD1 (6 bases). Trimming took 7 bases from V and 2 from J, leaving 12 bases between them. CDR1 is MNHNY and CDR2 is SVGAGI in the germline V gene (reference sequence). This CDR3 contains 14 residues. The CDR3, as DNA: TGTGCCAGCAAGGTGGGGGCGGGCAATCAGCCCCAGCATTTT. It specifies CASKVGAGNQPQHF.

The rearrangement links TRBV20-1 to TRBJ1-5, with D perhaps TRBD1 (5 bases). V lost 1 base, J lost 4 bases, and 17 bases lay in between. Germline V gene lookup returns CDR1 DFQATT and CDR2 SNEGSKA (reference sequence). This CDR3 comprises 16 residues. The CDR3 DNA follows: TGCAGTGCTAGAGGGCTAGGTGGGGCCTCTAATCAGCCCCAGCATTTT. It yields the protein CSARGLGGASNQPQHF.

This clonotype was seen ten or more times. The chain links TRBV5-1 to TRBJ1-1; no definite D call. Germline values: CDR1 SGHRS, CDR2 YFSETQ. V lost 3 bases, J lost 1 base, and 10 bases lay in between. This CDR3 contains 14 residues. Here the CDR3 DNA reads TGCGCCAGCAGCTCTTCTACGGGGAACACTGAAGCTTTCTTT. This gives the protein CASSSSTGNTEAFF.

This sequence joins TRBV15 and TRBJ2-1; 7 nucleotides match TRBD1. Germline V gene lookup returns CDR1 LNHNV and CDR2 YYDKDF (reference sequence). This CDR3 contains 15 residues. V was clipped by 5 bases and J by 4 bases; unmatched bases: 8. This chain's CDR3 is CATSLTGASYNEQFF. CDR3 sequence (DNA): TGTGCCACCAGCTTAACAGGGGCCTCTTACAATGAGCAGTTCTTC.

The CDR3 is CASSPGTGAGNTIYF. The DNA of the CDR3 is TGTGCCAGCAGTCCGGGGACAGGGGCTGGAAACACCATATATTTT. The chain recombines TRBV5-6 with TRBJ1-3, with 10 positions matching TRBD1. Per germline, CDR1 SGHDT and CDR2 YYEEEE. CDR3 length equals 15 residues. V trimming: 5 bases; J trimming: 2 bases; junction bases outside the gene matches: 4. Full variable domain (missing parts from reference TRBV5-6 and TRBJ1-3): DAGVTQSPTHLIKTRGQQVTLRCSPKSGHDTVSWYQQALGQGPQFIFQYYEEEERQRGNFPDRFSGHQFPNYSSELNVNALLLGDSALYLCASSPGTGAGNTIYFGEGSWLTVV.

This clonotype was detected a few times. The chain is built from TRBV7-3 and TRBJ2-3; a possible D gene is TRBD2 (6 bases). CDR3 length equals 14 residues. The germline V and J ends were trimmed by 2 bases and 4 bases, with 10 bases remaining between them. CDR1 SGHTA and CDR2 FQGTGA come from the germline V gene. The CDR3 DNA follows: TGTGCCAGCAGCTTATCCGGGAGCGCAGATACGCAGTATTTT. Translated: CASSLSGSADTQYF.

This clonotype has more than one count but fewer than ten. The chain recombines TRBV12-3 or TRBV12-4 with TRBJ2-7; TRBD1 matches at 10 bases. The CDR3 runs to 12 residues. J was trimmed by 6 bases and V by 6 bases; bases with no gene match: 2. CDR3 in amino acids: CASRGTGAEQYF. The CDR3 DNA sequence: TGTGCCAGCAGGGGGACAGGGGCCGAGCAGTACTTC.

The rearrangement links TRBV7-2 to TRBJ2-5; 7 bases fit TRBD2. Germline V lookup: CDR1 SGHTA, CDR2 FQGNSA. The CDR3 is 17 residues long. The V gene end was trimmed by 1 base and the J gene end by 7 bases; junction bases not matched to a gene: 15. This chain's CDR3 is CASSLVLAETSDGTQYF. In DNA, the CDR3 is TGTGCCAGCAGCTTAGTGCTAGCGGAGACCTCCGATGGGACCCAGTACTTC.

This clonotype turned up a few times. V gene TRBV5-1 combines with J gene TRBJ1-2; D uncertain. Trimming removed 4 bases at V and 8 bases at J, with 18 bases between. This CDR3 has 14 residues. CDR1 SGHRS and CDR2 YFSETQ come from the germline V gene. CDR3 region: CASSGRGVVRGYTF. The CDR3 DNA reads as TGCGCCAGCAGCGGGAGAGGTGTGGTTCGGGGCTACACCTTC.

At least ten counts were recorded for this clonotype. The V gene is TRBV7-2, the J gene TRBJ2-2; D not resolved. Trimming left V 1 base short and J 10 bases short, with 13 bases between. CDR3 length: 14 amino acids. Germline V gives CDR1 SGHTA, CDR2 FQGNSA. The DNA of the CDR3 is TGTGCCAGCAGCTTAGTGGCGCTAGGAACGGAGCTGTTTTTT. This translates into CASSLVALGTELFF.

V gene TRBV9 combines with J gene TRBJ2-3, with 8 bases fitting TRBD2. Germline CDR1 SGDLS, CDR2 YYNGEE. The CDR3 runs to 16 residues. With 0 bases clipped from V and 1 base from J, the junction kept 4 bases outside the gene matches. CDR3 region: CASSVDGGARTDTQYF. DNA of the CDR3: TGTGCCAGCAGCGTAGACGGGGGGGCACGCACAGATACGCAGTATTTT.

This CDR3 is CASSLGGTGGTEAFF. The DNA of the CDR3 is TGTGCCAGCAGCTTAGGAGGGACAGGGGGCACTGAAGCTTTCTTT. The genes are TRBV7-2 and TRBJ1-1; TRBD1 matches 11 bases. There are 15 residues in the CDR3. Germline-derived CDR1 and CDR2 are SGHTA and FQGNSA. V dropped 1 base and J dropped 4; count of bases not matched to a gene: 2.

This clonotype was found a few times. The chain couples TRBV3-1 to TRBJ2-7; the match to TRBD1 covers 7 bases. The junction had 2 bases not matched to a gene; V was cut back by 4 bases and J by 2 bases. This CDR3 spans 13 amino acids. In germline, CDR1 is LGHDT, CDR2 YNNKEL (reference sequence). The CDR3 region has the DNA TGTGCCAGCAGCCTGGGGACAGCCTACGAGCAGTACGTC. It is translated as CASSLGTAYEQYV.

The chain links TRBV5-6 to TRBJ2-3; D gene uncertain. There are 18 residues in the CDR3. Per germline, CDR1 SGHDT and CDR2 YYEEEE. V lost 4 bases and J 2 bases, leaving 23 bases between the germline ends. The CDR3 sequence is CASSLFPPGPEATDTQYF. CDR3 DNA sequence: TGTGCCAGCAGCCTATTCCCCCCGGGTCCCGAAGCCACAGATACGCAGTATTTT. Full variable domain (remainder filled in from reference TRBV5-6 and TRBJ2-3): DAGVTQSPTHLIKTRGQQVTLRCSPKSGHDTVSWYQQALGQGPQFIFQYYEEEERQRGNFPDRFSGHQFPNYSSELNVNALLLGDSALYLCASSLFPPGPEATDTQYFGPGTRLTVL.

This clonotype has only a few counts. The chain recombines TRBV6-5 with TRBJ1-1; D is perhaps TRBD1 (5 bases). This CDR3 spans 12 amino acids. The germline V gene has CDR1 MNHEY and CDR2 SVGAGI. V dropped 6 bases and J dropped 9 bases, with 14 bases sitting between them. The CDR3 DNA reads TGTGCCAGCAGCCAACGGGGGGGGAAAGCTTTCTTT. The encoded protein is CASSQRGGKAFF.

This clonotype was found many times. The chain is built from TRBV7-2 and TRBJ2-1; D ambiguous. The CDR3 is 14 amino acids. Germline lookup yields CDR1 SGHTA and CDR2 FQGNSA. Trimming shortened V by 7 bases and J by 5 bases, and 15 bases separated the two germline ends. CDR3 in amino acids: CASTHLYPDNEQFF. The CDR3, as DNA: TGTGCCAGCACCCACTTATATCCCGACAATGAGCAGTTCTTC.

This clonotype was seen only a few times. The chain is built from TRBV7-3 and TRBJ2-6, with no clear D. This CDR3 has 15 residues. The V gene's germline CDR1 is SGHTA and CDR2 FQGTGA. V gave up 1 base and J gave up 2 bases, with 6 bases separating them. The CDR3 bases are TGTGCCAGCAGCTTAAGAGGACCTGGGGCCAACGTCCTGACTTTC. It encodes CASSLRGPGANVLTF.

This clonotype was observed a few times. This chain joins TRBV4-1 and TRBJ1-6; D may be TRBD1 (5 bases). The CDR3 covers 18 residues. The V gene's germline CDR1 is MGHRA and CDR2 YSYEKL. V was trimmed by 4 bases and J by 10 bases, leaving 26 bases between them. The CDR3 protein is CASSPGPRATRAKSPLHF. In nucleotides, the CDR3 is TGCGCCAGCAGCCCAGGCCCCAGGGCCACAAGAGCCAAATCACCCCTCCACTTT.

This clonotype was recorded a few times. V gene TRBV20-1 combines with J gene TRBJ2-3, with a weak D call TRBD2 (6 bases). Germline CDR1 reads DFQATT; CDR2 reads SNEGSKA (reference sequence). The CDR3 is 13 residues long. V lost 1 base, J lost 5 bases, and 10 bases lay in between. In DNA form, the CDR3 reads TGCAGTGCTAGAGGGGGACTTAAAGATACGCAGTATTTT. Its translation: CSARGGLKDTQYF.

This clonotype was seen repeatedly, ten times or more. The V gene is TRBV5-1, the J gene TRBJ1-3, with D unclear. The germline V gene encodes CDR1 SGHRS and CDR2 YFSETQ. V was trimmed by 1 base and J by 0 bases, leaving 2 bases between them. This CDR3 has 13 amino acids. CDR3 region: CASSLHSGNTIYF. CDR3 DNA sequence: TGCGCCAGCAGCTTGCACTCTGGAAACACCATATATTTT. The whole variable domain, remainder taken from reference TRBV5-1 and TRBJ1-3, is KAGVTQTPRYLIKTRGQQVTLSCSPISGHRSVSWYQQTPGQGLQFLFEYFSETQRNKGNFPGRFSGRQFSNSRSEMNVSTLELGDSALYLCASSLHSGNTIYFGEGSWLTVV.

The CDR3 coding sequence is TGTGCCAGCAGCCCAAAACCGGGACACCTGAACACTGAAGCTTTCTTT. Its translation is CASSPKPGHLNTEAFF. This rearrangement joins TRBV12-3 or TRBV12-4 to TRBJ1-1, with D maybe TRBD1 (6 bases). With 6 bases removed from V and 0 bases from J, the gap between germline ends came to 17 bases. The CDR3 length is 16 residues.

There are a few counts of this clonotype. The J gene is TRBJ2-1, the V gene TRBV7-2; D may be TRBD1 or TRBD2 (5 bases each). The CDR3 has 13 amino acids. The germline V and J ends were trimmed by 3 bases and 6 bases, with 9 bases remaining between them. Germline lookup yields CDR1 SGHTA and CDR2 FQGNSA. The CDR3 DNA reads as TGTGCCAGCAGCTTCGGGACGGTCAATGAGCAGTTCTTC. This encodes CASSFGTVNEQFF.

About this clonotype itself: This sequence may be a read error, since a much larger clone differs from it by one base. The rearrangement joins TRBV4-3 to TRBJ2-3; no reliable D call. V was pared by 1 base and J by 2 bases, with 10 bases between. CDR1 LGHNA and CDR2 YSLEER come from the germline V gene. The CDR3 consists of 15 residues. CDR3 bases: TGCGCCAGCAGCCAAGGGCAGATACCCACAGATACGCAGTATTTT. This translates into CASSQGQIPTDTQYF.

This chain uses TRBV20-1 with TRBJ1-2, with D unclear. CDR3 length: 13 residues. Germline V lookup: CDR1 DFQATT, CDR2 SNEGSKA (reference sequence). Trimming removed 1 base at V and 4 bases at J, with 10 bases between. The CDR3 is CSARVLVSYGYTF. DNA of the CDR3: TGCAGTGCTAGAGTGTTAGTAAGCTATGGCTACACCTTC.